This T cell receptor beta chain derives from a study of cytomegalovirus exposure and HLA in healthy donors. Germline-derived CDR1 and CDR2 are SGDLS and YYNGEE. Trimming pared 3 bases from V and 0 bases from J, leaving 18 bases between. This CDR3 region has 18 residues. Findings and limits, study-wide: Data from an earlier analysis indicated that most TCR beta V segments were productive either about 87% or about 30% of the time.

13 Jbeta primers and 60 Vbeta primers were used for the PCR. Repertoires were generated with immunoSEQ multiplex PCR, while TCRdb's copy carries only in-frame clones and drops some. The table includes around 190,000 clones, roughly four fifths detected once. As for this clone: Antigen unknown.

The sequenced sample consisted of PBMCs. The source is a man aged 25-45 years in good health and CMV-seronegative. The chain couples TRBV9 to TRBJ2-2, with D tentatively TRBD2 (6 bases). In DNA, the CDR3 is TGTGCCAGCAGCGCCCCCGGAGGAGGGAATCCGAACACCGGGGAGCTGTTTTTT. Protein sequence: CASSAPGGGNPNTGELFF.